The subject of this entry is one T cell receptor beta chain. The source of the sample is a study of blood T cell repertoires in COVID-19. The table came from immunoSEQ multiplex PCR; TCRdb's copy has only in-frame clones and leaves some out. Among approximately 20,000 clones listed, roughly 88% were seen once. The CDR3 totals 16 residues. The germline CDR1 and CDR2 sequences are SNHLY and FYNNEI. V was cut by 0 bases and J by 8 bases, with 19 bases left in between. Sample: peripheral blood. V usage is TRBV2 and J usage is TRBJ1-2, with D possibly matching TRBD1 (6 bases). The sequence came from a human donor in a cohort sampled during active COVID-19. The CDR3 protein is CASSEAGTRQVIGYTF. The CDR3 nucleotides read TGTGCCAGCAGTGAAGCCGGGACGCGACAGGTTATAGGCTACACCTTC.